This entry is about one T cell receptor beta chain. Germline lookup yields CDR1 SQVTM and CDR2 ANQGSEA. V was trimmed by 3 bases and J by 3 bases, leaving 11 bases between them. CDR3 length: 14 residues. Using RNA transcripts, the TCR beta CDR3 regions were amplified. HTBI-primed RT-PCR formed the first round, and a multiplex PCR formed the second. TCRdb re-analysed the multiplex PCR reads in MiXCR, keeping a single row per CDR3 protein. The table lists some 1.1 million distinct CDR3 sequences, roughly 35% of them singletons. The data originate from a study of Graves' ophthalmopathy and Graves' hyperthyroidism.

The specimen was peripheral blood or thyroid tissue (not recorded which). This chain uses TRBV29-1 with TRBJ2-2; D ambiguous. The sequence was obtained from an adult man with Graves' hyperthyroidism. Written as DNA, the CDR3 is TGCAGCGTTGAGCAATCTGGGGACACCGGGGAGCTGTTTTTT. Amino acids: CSVEQSGDTGELFF.